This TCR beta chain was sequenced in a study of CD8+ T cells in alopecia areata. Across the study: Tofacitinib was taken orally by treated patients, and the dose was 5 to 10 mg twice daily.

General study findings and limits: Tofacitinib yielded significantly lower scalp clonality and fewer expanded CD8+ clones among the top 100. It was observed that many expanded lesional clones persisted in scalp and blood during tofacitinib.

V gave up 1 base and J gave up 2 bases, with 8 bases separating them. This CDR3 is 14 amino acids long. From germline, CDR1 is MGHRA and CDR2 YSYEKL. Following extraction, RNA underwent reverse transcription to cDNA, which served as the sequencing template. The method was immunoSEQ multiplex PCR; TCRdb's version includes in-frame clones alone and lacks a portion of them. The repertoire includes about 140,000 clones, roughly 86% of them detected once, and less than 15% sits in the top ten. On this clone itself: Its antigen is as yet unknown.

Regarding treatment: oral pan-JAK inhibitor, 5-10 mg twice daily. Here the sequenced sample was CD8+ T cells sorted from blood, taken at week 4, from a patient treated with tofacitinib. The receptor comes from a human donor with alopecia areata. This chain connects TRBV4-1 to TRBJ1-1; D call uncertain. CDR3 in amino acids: CASSQGHLNTEAFF. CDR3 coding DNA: TGCGCCAGCAGCCAAGGACACCTTAACACTGAAGCTTTCTTT.